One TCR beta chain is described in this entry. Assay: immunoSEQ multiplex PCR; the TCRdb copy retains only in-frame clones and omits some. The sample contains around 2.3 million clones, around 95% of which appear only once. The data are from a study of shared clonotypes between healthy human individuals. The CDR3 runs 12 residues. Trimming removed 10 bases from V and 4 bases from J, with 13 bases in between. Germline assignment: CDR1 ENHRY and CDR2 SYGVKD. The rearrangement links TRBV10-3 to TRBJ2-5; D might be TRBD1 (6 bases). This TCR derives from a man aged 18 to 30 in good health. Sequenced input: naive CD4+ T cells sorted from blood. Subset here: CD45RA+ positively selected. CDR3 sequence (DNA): TGTGCCACATCACAGGGTGGAGAGACCCAGTACTTC. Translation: CATSQGGETQYF.